These T cell receptor beta chains were read from a single sample in a study of blood T cell repertoires in COVID-19. The data were produced by immunoSEQ multiplex PCR, yet TCRdb's version contains in-frame clones alone and is incomplete. Here the sample spans 200,000 or so clones, about four fifths being singletons. The material sequenced was peripheral blood. These receptors all come from an older woman with acute or convalescent COVID-19. Each CDR3 is given without its conserved first and last residue. The size field is filled for only some rows; it gives once, few, many or a size class.

TRBV5-5	TRBJ1-2	NA	ASSGTVYGYT
TRBV12-3/TRBV12-4	TRBJ2-3	few	ASSGAGLKQY
TRBV6-5	TRBJ1-4	NA	ASGGRREANEKLF
TRBV30	TRBJ1-2	few	AWMRQGRAYGYT
TRBV30	TRBJ1-1	NA	AWSKGGNTEAF
TRBV12-2	TRBJ1-1	NA	ASRLGGQYNTEAF
TRBV2	TRBJ1-4	NA	ASRGQTNEKLF
TRBV4-1	TRBJ2-7	NA	ASSPFMDSLSEQY
TRBV3-1/TRBV3-2	TRBJ1-2	NA	ASSQKPGGNYGYT
TRBV30	TRBJ1-1	NA	AWIPGFGTEAF
TRBV6-5	TRBJ1-2	NA	ASSNPLPNYGYT
TRBV19	TRBJ1-2	NA	ASSRNYGYT
TRBV9	TRBJ1-2	many	ASSVGLGTGLDGYT
TRBV5-4	TRBJ1-1	NA	ASSLGSPHLNTEAF
TRBV4-1	TRBJ2-7	NA	ASSQIPGQGVGEQY
TRBV27	TRBJ2-1	NA	ASSLNSRGGHEQF
TRBV28	TRBJ1-1	NA	ASSLRGMNTEAF
TRBV7-2	TRBJ1-1	NA	ASSYRQGAYTEAF
TRBV7-9	TRBJ2-7	NA	ASSSGNADRRYEQY
TRBV19	TRBJ1-1	NA	ASSIGTGVGEAF
TRBV5-5	TRBJ2-2	NA	ASSFGQGPLTGELF
TRBV4-3	TRBJ2-7	NA	ASSQNRGTYEQY
TRBV5-6	TRBJ1-2	NA	ASSYGQGRGYT
TRBV29-1	TRBJ2-2	NA	SVATSHTGELF
TRBV29-1	TRBJ1-2	NA	ITGETNYGYT
TRBV30	TRBJ1-2	once	AWSDRFYGYT
TRBV18	TRBJ2-5	NA	ASSPGTSGAQETQY
TRBV21-1	TRBJ2-7	NA	ACSRVVEQY
TRBV5-1	TRBJ2-3	NA	ASSREDRGRDTQY
TRBV19	TRBJ2-3	NA	ASSSRTGRRTDTQY
TRBV6-6	TRBJ1-2	NA	ASSATGGYT
TRBV19	TRBJ2-3	NA	ASRPGGGGGDTQY
TRBV30	TRBJ2-3	few	AWSVAAGGYTDTQY
TRBV5-4	TRBJ1-5	few	ASSSRGRGSCSNQPQH
TRBV7-6	TRBJ2-1	NA	ASSPGRGPYNEQF
TRBV6-5	TRBJ2-5	NA	ASKRNGQGETQY
TRBV3-1/TRBV3-2	TRBJ1-4	few	ASSLRIYEKLF
TRBV2	TRBJ2-7	NA	ASMTTQGIGEQY
TRBV11-2	TRBJ2-1	NA	ASSLDDRDRAHEQF
TRBV13	TRBJ2-4	NA	ASSPGVTKNIQY
TRBV30	TRBJ2-7	NA	AWSQGSKSSYEQY
TRBV7-2	TRBJ1-3	NA	ASSHAGGSGNTIY
TRBV7-3	TRBJ2-7	NA	ASSLTETRDREPYEQY